Here is one T cell receptor (beta chain) with its context. The antigen is undetermined. These data originate in a study of cytomegalovirus exposure and HLA in healthy donors. The study's findings and limits: The later analysis indicated that the majority of CMV-associated TCR beta chains appeared HLA-restricted. Later analysis identified a missense DCLRE1C variant that was linked to TCR beta V- and J-gene trimming.

In the PCR, 60 Vbeta and 13 Jbeta primers were used. Only in-frame clones appear in the TCRdb table, and some are missing; sequencing was by immunoSEQ multiplex PCR. This sample has roughly 100,000 clones, with over 70% found just once. The CDR3 has 14 amino acids. Trimming took 9 bases from V and 0 from J; bases not matched to a gene: 5. In germline, CDR1 is SNHLY, CDR2 FYNNEI. What was sequenced was PBMCs. The receptor comes from a man aged 50 to 60 in good health and CMV-seropositive. This chain connects TRBV2 to TRBJ2-3; 8 bases map to TRBD1. In DNA form, the CDR3 reads TGTGCCAGACAGGGACAGGCTAGCACAGATACGCAGTATTTT. This sequence encodes CARQGQASTDTQYF.